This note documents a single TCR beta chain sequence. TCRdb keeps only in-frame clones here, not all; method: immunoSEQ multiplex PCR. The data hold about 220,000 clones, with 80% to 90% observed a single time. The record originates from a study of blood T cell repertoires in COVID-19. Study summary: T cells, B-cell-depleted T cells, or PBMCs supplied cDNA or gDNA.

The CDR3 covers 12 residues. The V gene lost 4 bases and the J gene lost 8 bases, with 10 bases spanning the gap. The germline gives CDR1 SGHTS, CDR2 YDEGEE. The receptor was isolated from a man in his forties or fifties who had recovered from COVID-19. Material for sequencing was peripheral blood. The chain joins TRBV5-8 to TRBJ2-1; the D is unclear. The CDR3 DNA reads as TGTGCCAGCAGCCCCCGAAGAGATGAGCAGTTCTTC. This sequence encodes CASSPRRDEQFF.